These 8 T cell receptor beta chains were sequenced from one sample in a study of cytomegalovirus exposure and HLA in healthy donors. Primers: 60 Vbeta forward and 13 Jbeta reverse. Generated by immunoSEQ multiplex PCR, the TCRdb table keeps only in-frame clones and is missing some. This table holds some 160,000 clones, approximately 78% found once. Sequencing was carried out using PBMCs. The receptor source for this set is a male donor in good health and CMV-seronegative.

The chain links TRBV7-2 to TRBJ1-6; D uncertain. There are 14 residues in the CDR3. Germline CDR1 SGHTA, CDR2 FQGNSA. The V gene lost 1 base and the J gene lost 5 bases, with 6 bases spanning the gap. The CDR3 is CASSLGRHNSPLHF. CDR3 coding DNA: TGTGCCAGCAGCTTAGGCAGGCATAATTCACCCCTCCACTTT.

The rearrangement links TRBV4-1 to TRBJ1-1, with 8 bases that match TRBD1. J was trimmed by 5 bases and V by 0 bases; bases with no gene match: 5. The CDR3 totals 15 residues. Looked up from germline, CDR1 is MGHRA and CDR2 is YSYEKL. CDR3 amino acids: CASSQDTTGGTEAFF. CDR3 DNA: TGCGCCAGCAGCCAAGATACAACAGGGGGGACTGAAGCTTTCTTT.

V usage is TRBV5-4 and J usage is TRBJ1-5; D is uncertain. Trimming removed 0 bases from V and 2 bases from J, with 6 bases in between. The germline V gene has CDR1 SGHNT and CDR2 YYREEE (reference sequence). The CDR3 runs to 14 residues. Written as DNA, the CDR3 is TGTGCCAGCAGCTTGGCTGGAGGCAATCAGCCCCAGCATTTT. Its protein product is CASSLAGGNQPQHF.

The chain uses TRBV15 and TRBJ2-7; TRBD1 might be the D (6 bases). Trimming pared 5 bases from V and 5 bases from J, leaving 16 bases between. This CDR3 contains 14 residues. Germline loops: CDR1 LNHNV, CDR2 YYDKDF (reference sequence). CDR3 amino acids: CATSGFVEGDEQYF. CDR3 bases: TGTGCCACCAGCGGATTCGTTGAGGGGGACGAGCAGTACTTC.

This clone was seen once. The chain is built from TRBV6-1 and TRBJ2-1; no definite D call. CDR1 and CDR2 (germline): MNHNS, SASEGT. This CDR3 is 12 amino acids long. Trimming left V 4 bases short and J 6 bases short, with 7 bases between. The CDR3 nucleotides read TGTGCCAGCAGTGTGTTCTCCAATGAGCAGTTCTTC. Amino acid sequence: CASSVFSNEQFF.

The CDR3 reads CASSLASGTPDTQYF. The CDR3 bases are TGTGCCAGCAGCTTAGCTAGCGGGACCCCAGATACGCAGTATTTT. The chain has TRBV7-2 and TRBJ2-3; TRBD2 matches 8 bases. Germline V gene lookup returns CDR1 SGHTA and CDR2 FQGNSA. Trimming at V came to 0 bases and at J to 4 bases, leaving 3 bases not matched to a gene. The CDR3 sequence is 15 residues long.

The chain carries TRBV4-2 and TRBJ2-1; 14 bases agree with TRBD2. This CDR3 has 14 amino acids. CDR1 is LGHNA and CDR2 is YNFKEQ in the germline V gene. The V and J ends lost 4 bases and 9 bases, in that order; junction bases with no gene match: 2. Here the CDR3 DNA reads TGTGCCAGCAGCCCGACTAGCGGGAGGGGTGAGCAGTTCTTC. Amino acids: CASSPTSGRGEQFF.

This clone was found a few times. Written as DNA, the CDR3 is TGTGCCAGCAGCATAGACACTTCCTACAATGAGCAGTTCTTC. Its translation: CASSIDTSYNEQFF. The chain carries TRBV4-2 and TRBJ2-1; no reliable D call. Germline V gene sequence: CDR1 LGHNA, CDR2 YNFKEQ. The CDR3 runs to 14 residues. V dropped 5 bases and J dropped 1 base, with 9 bases sitting between them.